This TCR beta chain was obtained from a study of T cell responses to AZD1222 COVID-19 vaccine. Produced via immunoSEQ multiplex PCR; TCRdb's table is partial and in-frame only. The sample includes about 85,000 clones, around 90% of them seen just once. This CDR3 has 17 amino acids. V was clipped by 3 bases and J by 4 bases; unmatched bases: 11. CDR1 is MDHEN and CDR2 is SYDVKM in the germline V gene. The receptor was derived from an adult in good health. The chain carries TRBV28 and TRBJ1-5; 8 bases match TRBD1. The source was peripheral blood, collected on day 0 of AZD1222 vaccination. CDR3 nucleotides: TGTGCCAGCAGTTTGGCTCTTCAGGGGGCTCGTAATCAGCCCCAGCATTTT. Translation: CASSLALQGARNQPQHF.